This TCR beta chain was recovered during a study of blood T cell repertoires in COVID-19. Looking at the study overall: From the United States, Italy and Spain came samples of acute and convalescent COVID-19. Nucleic acid was either cDNA or gDNA, and it came from T cells, B-cell-depleted T cells, or PBMCs.

Clones were sequenced by immunoSEQ multiplex PCR, and TCRdb holds only the in-frame ones, with some missing. The repertoire holds roughly 62,000 clones, with approximately 80% as singletons. CDR3 length: 15 residues. CDR1 and CDR2 from the germline V gene are MNHEY and SMNVEV (reference sequence). Germline trimming cut 2 bases from V and 7 bases from J; bases unmatched to any gene: 6. Sequencing was performed on peripheral blood. The sequence derives from a man between 25 and 39 years old with COVID-19, enrolled during active disease. The chain combines TRBV27 with TRBJ2-1, with 9 bases identical to TRBD1. The CDR3 protein is CASSLRGQGRNEQFF. DNA for the CDR3: TGTGCCAGCAGTTTAAGGGGACAGGGTAGGAATGAGCAGTTCTTC.